The clone carrying this TCR beta chain was recorded a few times. Its antigen remains unidentified. The sample belongs to a study of human T cells and chemical hapten exposure. General study findings and limits: Alopecia in the donors means their immune response may deviate from healthy people's.

Looked up from germline, CDR1 is MNHEY and CDR2 is SMNVEV (reference sequence). The J segment lost 0 bases and the V segment lost 5 bases, leaving 9 bases of the junction unmatched. The CDR3 totals 17 residues. Regarding time point: patch test 2, 6 weeks after DPC sensitization. Treatment in this sample: therapeutic diphenylcyclopropenone sensitization with weekly scalp DPC. It was from unfractionated whole blood that total RNA was extracted. TCRdb recomputed calls from the RACE reads with MiXCR, one row per CDR3 protein. This sample has nearly 95,000 distinct CDR3 sequences, with about 11% found just once.

This TCR derives from a man aged 35-49 years with alopecia areata. Some clones in this sample may be carry-over from other donors' samples. V and J are TRBV27 and TRBJ2-1; TRBD2 matches 8 bases. Source: whole blood, taken in connection with sensitization to the hapten diphenylcyclopropenone (DPC). The CDR3 reads CASSKPLADFSYNEQFF. Written as DNA, the CDR3 is TGTGCCAGCAGTAAGCCACTAGCGGACTTCTCCTACAATGAGCAGTTCTTC.